Listed here is a single T cell receptor (beta chain). Its target is unknown. This specimen comes from a study of tissue T cells after allogeneic stem cell transplantation. Assay used: immunoSEQ multiplex PCR; TCRdb lists only in-frame clones, some missing. The sample holds 5,000 to 6,500 clones, roughly 71% seen once. Median post-mortem interval was around 10 hours for GI, liver, skin and lymphoid tissues. Overall study findings and caveats: Anatomically similar tissues had similar TCR repertoires within each patient. Only a limited share of tissue TCRs appeared in blood or spleen. Limitations included a small, clinically heterogeneous cohort and limited sampling depth.

CDR3 size: 15 residues. With 7 bases removed from V and 3 bases from J, the gap between germline ends came to 19 bases. In germline, CDR1 is SGHNT, CDR2 YYREEE (reference sequence). This receptor was obtained from a woman aged 18-55 years with breast cancer. This sample comprised tissue from the stomach, obtained at autopsy. V and J are TRBV5-4 and TRBJ1-1, with D perhaps TRBD1 (6 bases). CDR3 region: CASVSGGRGYTEAFF. DNA of the CDR3: TGTGCCAGCGTCTCTGGGGGGCGAGGGTACACTGAAGCTTTCTTT.